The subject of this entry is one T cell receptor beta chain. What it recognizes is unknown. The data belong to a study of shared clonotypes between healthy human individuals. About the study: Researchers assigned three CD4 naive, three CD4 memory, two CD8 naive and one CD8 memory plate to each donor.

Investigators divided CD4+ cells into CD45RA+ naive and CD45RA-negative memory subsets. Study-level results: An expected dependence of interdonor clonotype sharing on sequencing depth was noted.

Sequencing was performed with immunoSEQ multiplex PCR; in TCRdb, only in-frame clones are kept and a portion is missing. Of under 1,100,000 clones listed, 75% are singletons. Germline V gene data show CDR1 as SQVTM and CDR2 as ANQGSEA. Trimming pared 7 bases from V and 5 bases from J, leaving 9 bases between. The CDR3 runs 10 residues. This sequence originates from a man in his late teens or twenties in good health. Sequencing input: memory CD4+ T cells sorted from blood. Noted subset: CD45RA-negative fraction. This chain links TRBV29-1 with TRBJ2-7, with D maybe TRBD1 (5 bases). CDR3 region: CSAGQNEQYF. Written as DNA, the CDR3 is TGCAGCGCCGGACAAAACGAGCAGTACTTC.